This TCR beta chain was recorded in a study of cytomegalovirus exposure and HLA in healthy donors. Use of 60 Vbeta and 13 Jbeta primers characterized the PCR. Assay: immunoSEQ multiplex PCR; the TCRdb copy retains only in-frame clones and omits some. Counted here are roughly 56,000 clones, around 85% occurring once; the ten biggest clones make up 2% to 2.5%. The CDR3 has 14 amino acids. Germline CDR1 and CDR2: MNHEY and SMNVEV (reference sequence). The V gene lost 4 bases and the J gene lost 7 bases, with 17 bases spanning the gap. The clonotype originates from a boy aged 10-17 years in good health and CMV-seropositive. The chain couples TRBV27 to TRBJ2-7; D possibly corresponds to TRBD2 (5 bases). What was sequenced was PBMCs. The CDR3 spells CASSSPFFTGEQYF. The DNA of the CDR3 is TGTGCCAGCAGTTCCCCGTTTTTCACGGGGGAGCAGTACTTC.